A selection of T cell receptor beta chains follows, all from one sample in a study of OX40 agonist ivuxolimab in advanced cancers. Clones were sequenced by immunoSEQ multiplex PCR, and TCRdb holds only the in-frame ones, with some missing. The table has 80,000 to 85,000 clones, about 86% seen once. Sequenced here: CD4+ or CD8+ T cells sorted from blood, sampled in a trial of the OX40 agonist ivuxolimab. Source of these receptors: an adult with an advanced solid tumor such as melanoma, head and neck, liver or kidney cancer. Each CDR3 is given with its conserved first and last residue. A D gene is named only where the DNA matches it firmly. Only part of the rows carry a size: once, few, many, or a class if the clone is expanded.

J | V | size | D | CDR3 | DNA
TRBJ1-1 | TRBV2 | NA | TRBD1 | CASRAQGDGAEAFF | TGTGCCAGCAGAGCACAGGGGGACGGAGCTGAAGCTTTCTTT
TRBJ2-1 | TRBV4-1 | NA | NA | CASGDPRREQFF | TGCGCCAGCGGGGACCCCCGCAGGGAGCAGTTCTTC
TRBJ2-5 | TRBV5-1 | NA | NA | CASKYGQDQETQYF | TGCGCCAGTAAATACGGGCAGGACCAAGAGACCCAGTACTTC
TRBJ2-3 | TRBV7-2 | NA | NA | CASSPGFLGADTQYF | TGTGCCAGCAGCCCGGGGTTTCTAGGGGCAGATACGCAGTATTTT
TRBJ2-3 | TRBV5-1 | NA | NA | CASGQQAGADTQYF | TGCGCCAGCGGCCAGCAGGCGGGGGCGGATACGCAGTATTTT
TRBJ1-2 | TRBV6-6 | NA | TRBD1 | CASSSRQGGGYTF | TGTGCCAGCAGTAGCCGCCAGGGGGGCGGCTACACCTTC
TRBJ1-4 | TRBV7-9 | NA | NA | CASSWRRDFLGKLFF | TGTGCCAGCAGCTGGCGTAGGGACTTCCTTGGAAAACTGTTTTTT
TRBJ2-1 | TRBV19 | NA | NA | CASSIVGGPLLFF | TGTGCCAGTAGTATTGTCGGCGGCCCATTGCTGTTCTTC
TRBJ1-2 | TRBV6-6 | NA | NA | CASSYGTPVYGYTF | TGTGCCAGCAGTTACGGGACACCAGTCTATGGCTACACCTTC
TRBJ2-2 | TRBV27 | NA | NA | CASRKGPLKGELFF | TGTGCCAGCAGAAAAGGCCCCCTAAAGGGGGAGCTGTTTTTT
TRBJ1-2 | TRBV30 | NA | NA | CAWSGENYGYTF | TGTGCCTGGAGCGGGGAGAACTATGGCTACACCTTC
TRBJ1-2 | TRBV5-1 | NA | NA | CASSLSQYGYTF | TGCGCCAGCAGCTTGAGCCAGTATGGCTACACCTTC
TRBJ1-2 | TRBV6-5 | NA | TRBD1 | CASSYSRGPYYGYTF | TGTGCCAGCAGTTACTCGAGGGGGCCTTACTATGGCTACACCTTC
TRBJ1-6 | TRBV30 | few | NA | CAWSVWGGLSPLHF | TGTGCCTGGAGTGTATGGGGGGGGCTTTCACCCCTCCACTTT
TRBJ2-3 | TRBV9 | NA | NA | CASSARGSGTDTQYF | TGTGCCAGCAGCGCCCGGGGGAGCGGGACAGATACGCAGTATTTT
TRBJ2-1 | TRBV6-4 | NA | TRBD2 | CASSFLSGGDKYEQFF | TGTGCCAGCAGCTTCCTTAGCGGGGGGGATAAGTATGAGCAGTTCTTC
TRBJ2-7 | TRBV6-5 | few | NA | CASGLGPEYEQYF | TGTGCCAGCGGCCTTGGGCCCGAATACGAGCAGTACTTC
TRBJ1-2 | TRBV10-2 | NA | NA | CASSDRGRSYGYTF | TGCGCCAGCAGTGACAGGGGACGGAGCTATGGCTACACCTTC
TRBJ2-1 | TRBV7-9 | once | TRBD2 | CASSLAGANEQFF | TGTGCCAGCAGTCTAGCGGGAGCCAATGAGCAGTTCTTC
TRBJ1-2 | TRBV6-1 | NA | NA | CASRQDLEGRNGYTF | TGTGCCAGCAGGCAAGATCTAGAGGGTCGGAATGGCTACACCTTC
TRBJ2-3 | TRBV11-2 | NA | TRBD2 | CASSPSGTSTDTQYF | TGTGCCAGCAGCCCTAGCGGGACTAGCACAGATACGCAGTATTTT
TRBJ2-3 | TRBV5-6 | NA | NA | CASLARGMGTDTQYF | TGTGCCAGCCTAGCTCGCGGGATGGGCACAGATACGCAGTATTTT
TRBJ2-1 | TRBV29-1 | NA | TRBD2 | CSVEHRVLAGARHEQFF | TGCAGCGTTGAACATAGGGTACTAGCGGGAGCAAGACATGAGCAGTTCTTC